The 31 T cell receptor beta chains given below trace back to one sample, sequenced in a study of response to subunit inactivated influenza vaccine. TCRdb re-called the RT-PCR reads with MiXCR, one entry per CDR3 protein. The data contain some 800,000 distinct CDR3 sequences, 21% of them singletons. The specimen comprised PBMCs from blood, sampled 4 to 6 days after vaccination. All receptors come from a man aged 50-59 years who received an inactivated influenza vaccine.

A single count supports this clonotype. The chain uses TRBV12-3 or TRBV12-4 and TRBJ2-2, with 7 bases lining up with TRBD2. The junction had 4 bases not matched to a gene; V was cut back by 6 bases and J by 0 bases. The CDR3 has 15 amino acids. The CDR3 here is CASRLGLANTGELFF. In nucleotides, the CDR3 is TGTGCCAGCAGACTAGGACTAGCGAACACCGGGGAGCTGTTTTTT.

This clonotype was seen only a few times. DNA for the CDR3: TGTGCCAGCGGAGGGACTAGCGGGGGCTTCCAAGAGACCCAGTACTTC. Protein sequence: CASGGTSGGFQETQYF. The chain joins TRBV12-3 or TRBV12-4 to TRBJ2-5; 14 positions agree with TRBD2. This CDR3 comprises 16 residues. Trimming removed 8 bases from V and 1 base from J; junction bases left unmatched: 6.

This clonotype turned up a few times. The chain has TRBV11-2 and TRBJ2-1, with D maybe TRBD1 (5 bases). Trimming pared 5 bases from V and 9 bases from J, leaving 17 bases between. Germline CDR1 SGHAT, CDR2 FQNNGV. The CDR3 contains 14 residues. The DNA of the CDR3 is TGTGCCAGCAGCCCGGTGGCCGTTAGGGGTGAGCAGTTCTTC. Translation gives CASSPVAVRGEQFF.

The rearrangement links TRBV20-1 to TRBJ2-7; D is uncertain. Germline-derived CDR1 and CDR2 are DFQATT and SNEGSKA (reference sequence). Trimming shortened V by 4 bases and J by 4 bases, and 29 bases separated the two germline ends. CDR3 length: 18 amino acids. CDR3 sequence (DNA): TGCAGTGCTACGAGTTGGGGTGAAATTGGGATTGATCGGTACGAGCAGTACTTC. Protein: CSATSWGEIGIDRYEQYF.

In DNA form, the CDR3 reads TGTGCCACCGGTCTAGCGGGAAACTATTACAATGAGCAGTTCTTC. Translated: CATGLAGNYYNEQFF. The chain has TRBV24-1 and TRBJ2-1, with 9 bases fitting TRBD2. CDR3 length equals 15 residues. From germline, CDR1 is KGHDR and CDR2 SFDVKD. With V trimmed by 9 bases and J by 4 bases, 9 bases remained unmatched.

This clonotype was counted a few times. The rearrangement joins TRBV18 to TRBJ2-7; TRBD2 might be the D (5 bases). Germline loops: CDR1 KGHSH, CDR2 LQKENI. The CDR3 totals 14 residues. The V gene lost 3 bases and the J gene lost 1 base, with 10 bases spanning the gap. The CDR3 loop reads CASSPNGGSYEQYF. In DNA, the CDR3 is TGTGCCAGCTCACCCAACGGAGGATCCTACGAGCAGTACTTC.

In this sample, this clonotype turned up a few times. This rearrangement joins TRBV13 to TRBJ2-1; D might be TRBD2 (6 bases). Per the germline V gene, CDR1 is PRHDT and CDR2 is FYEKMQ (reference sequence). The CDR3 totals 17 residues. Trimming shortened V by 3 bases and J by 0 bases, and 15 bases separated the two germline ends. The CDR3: CASSFVKGLLSYNEQFF. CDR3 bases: TGTGCCAGCAGCTTCGTTAAGGGACTTCTCTCCTACAATGAGCAGTTCTTC. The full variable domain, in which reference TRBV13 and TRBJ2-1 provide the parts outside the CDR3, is AAGVIQSPRHLIKEKRETATLKCYPIPRHDTVYWYQQGPGQDPQFLISFYEKMQSDKGSIPDRFSAQQFSDYHSELNMSSLELGDSALYFCASSFVKGLLSYNEQFFGPGTRLTVL.

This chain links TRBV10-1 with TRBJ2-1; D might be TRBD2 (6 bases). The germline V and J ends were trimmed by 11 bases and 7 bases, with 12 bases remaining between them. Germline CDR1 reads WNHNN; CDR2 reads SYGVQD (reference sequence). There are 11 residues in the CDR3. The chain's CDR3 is CAGISGNEQFF. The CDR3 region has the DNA TGCGCCGGGATTAGCGGTAATGAGCAGTTCTTC.

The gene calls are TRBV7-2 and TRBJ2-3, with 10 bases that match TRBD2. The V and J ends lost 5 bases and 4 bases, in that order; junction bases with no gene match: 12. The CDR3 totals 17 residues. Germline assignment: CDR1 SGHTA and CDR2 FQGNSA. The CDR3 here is CASSRTSGVYKPDTQYF. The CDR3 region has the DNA TGTGCCAGCAGCAGAACTAGCGGGGTCTATAAGCCAGATACGCAGTATTTT. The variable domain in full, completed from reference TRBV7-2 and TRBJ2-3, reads GAGVSQSPSNKVTEKGKDVELRCDPISGHTALYWYRQSLGQGLEFLIYFQGNSAPDKSGLPSDRFSAERTGGSVSTLTIQRTQQEDSAVYLCASSRTSGVYKPDTQYFGPGTRLTVL.

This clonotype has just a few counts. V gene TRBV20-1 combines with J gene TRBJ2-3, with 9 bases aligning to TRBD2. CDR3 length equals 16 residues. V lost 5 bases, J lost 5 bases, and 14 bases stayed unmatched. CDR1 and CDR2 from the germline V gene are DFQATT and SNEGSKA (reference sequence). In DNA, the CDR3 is TGCAGTGCTGGTCCCCTCAGCGGGAGGCGCGAAGATACGCAGTATTTT. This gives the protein CSAGPLSGRREDTQYF.

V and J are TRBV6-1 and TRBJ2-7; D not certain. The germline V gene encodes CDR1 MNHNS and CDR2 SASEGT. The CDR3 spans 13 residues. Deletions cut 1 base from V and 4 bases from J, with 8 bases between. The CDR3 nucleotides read TGTGCCAGCAGTGAAGGTCCAGATTACGAGCAGTACTTC. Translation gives CASSEGPDYEQYF.

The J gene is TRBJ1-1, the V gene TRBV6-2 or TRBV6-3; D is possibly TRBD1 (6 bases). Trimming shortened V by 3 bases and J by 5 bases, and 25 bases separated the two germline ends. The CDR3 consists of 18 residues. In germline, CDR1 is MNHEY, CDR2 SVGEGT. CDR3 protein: CASSYPPYLAGANTEAFF. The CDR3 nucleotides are TGTGCCAGCAGTTATCCCCCCTATTTGGCGGGGGCGAATACTGAAGCTTTCTTT.

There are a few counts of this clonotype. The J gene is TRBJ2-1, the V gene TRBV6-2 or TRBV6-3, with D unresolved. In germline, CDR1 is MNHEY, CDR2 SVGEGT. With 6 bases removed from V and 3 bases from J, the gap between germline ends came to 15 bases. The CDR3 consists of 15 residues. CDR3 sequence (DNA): TGTGCCAGCAGCCTGACCGGGTCTCACTACAATGAGCAGTTCTTC. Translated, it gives CASSLTGSHYNEQFF.

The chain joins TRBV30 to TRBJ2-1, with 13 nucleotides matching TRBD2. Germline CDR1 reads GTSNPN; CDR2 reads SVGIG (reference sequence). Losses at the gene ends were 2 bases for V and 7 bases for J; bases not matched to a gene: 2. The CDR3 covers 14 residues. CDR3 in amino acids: CAWSTGLAGNEQFF. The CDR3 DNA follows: TGTGCCTGGAGTACGGGACTAGCGGGAAATGAGCAGTTCTTC.

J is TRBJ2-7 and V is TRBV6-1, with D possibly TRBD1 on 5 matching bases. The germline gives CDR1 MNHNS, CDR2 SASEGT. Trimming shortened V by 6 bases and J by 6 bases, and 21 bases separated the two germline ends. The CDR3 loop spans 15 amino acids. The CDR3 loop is CASRGFSADTGEQYF. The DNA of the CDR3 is TGTGCCAGCAGGGGGTTCTCTGCGGACACGGGCGAGCAGTACTTC.

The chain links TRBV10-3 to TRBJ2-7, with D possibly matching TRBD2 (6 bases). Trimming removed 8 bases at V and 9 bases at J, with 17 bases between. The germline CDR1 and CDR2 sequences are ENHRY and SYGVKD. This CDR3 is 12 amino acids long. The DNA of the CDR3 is TGTGCCATCGGGGGTGCGGGGTTGGGGCAGTACTTC. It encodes CAIGGAGLGQYF.

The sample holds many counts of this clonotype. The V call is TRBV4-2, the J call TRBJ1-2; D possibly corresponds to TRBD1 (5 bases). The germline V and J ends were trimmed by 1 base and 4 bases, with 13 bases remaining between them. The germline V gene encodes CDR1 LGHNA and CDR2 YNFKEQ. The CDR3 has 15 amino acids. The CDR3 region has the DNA TGTGCCAGCAGCCAAGGAGTAAGAGACAGCTATGGCTACACCTTC. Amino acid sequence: CASSQGVRDSYGYTF.

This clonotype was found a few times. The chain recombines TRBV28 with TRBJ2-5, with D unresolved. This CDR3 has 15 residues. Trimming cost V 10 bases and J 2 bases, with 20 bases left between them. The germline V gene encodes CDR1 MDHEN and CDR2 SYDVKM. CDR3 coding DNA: TGTGCCACCCACCTCGGGCACGACGAACAAGAGACCCAGTACTTC. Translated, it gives CATHLGHDEQETQYF.

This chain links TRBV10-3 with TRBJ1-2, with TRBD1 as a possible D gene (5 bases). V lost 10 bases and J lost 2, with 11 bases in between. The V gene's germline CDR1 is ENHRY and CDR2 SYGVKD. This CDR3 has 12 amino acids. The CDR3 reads CASWDGNYGYTF. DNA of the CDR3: TGTGCCAGCTGGGACGGAAACTATGGCTACACCTTC.

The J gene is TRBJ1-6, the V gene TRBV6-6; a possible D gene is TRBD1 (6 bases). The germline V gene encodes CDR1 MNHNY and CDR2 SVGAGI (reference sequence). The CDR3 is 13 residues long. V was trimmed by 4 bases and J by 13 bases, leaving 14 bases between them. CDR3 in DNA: TGTGCCAGCAGTTCGGACAGCCAGGGGCCCCTCCACTTT. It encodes CASSSDSQGPLHF.

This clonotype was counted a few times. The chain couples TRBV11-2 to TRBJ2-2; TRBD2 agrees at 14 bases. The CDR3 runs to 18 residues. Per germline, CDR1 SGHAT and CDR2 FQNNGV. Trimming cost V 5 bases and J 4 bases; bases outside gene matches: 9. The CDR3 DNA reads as TGTGCCAGCAGCCAAATAGGACTAGCGGGGGGCGGCACCGGGGAGCTGTTTTTT. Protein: CASSQIGLAGGGTGELFF.

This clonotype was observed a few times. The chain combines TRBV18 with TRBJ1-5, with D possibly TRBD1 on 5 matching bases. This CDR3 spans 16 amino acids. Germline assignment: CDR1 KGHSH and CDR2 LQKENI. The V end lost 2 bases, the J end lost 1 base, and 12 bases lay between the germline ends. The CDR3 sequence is CASSPYGGRSNQPQHF. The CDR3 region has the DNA TGTGCCAGCTCACCATATGGGGGGAGAAGCAATCAGCCCCAGCATTTT.

The CDR3 nucleotides are TGTGCCAGCAGCTTAAGGGTGGGAGGAGGCTCCTACGAGCAGTACTTC. It is translated as CASSLRVGGGSYEQYF. The chain carries TRBV7-2 and TRBJ2-7, with TRBD2 as a possible D gene (6 bases). The V and J ends lost 2 bases and 0 bases respectively, with 14 bases between them. CDR1 is SGHTA, CDR2 FQGNSA, per germline. This CDR3 has 16 residues.

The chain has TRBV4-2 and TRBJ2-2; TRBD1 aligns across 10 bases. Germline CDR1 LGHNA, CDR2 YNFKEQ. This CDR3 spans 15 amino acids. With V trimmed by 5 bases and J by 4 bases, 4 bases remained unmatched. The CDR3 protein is CASSGRQGATGELFF. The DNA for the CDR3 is TGTGCCAGCAGCGGACGACAGGGGGCCACCGGGGAGCTGTTTTTT.

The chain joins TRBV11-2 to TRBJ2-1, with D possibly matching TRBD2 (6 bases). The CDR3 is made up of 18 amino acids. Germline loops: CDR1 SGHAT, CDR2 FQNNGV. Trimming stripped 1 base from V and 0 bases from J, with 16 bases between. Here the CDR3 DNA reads TGTGCCAGCAGCTTAGGAACCCTTTCTAGCGCCTCCTACAATGAGCAGTTCTTC. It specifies CASSLGTLSSASYNEQFF.

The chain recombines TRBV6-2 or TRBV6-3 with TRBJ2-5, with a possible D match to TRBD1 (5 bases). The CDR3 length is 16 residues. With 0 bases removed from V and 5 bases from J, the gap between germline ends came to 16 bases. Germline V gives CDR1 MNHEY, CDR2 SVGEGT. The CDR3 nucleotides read TGTGCCAGCAGTTACTCGCAGGGCTATACGCGGGAGACCCAGTACTTC. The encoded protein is CASSYSQGYTRETQYF.

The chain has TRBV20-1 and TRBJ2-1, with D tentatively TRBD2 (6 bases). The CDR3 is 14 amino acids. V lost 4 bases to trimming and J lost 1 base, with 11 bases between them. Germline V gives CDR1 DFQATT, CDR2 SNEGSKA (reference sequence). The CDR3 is CSATRLVSYNEQFF. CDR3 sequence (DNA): TGCAGTGCTACACGACTAGTTTCCTACAATGAGCAGTTCTTC.

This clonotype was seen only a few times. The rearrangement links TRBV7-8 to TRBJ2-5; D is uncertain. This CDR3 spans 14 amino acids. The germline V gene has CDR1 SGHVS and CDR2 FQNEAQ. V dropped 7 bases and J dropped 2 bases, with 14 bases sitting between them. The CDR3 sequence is CASTRIWQQETQYF. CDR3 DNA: TGTGCCAGCACCCGAATATGGCAGCAAGAGACCCAGTACTTC.

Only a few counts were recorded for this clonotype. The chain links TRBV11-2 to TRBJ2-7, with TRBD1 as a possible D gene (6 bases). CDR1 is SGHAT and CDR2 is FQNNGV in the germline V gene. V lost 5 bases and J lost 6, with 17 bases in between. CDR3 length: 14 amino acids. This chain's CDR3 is CASSISQGSAEQYF. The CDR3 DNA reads TGTGCCAGCAGCATTTCCCAGGGGAGCGCCGAGCAGTACTTC.

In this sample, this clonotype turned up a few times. The CDR3 loop reads CASSLARADTGELFF. The CDR3 DNA sequence: TGTGCCAGCAGCTTAGCGCGGGCAGACACCGGGGAGCTGTTTTTT. This chain uses TRBV7-9 with TRBJ2-2; D is possibly TRBD2 (5 bases). V was pared by 0 bases and J by 3 bases, with 8 bases between. This CDR3 is built from 15 residues. Per the germline V gene, CDR1 is SEHNR and CDR2 is FQNEAQ (reference sequence).

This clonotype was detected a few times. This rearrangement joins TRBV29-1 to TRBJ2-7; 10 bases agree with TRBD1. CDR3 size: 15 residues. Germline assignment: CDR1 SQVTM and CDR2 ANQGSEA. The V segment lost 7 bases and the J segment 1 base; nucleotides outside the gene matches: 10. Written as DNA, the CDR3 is TGCAGCGCCCGATCCCGGGACAGGGGTTCCTACGAGCAGTACTTC. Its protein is CSARSRDRGSYEQYF.